Shown below are 10 T cell receptor beta chains from a single sample sequenced in a study of regulatory T cells in long-lasting Graves disease. The time point was: newly diagnosed GD, antithyroid drugs for less than 3 months. Generation of the TCR library employed RNA extracted from PBMCs. With iRepertoire HTBI primers and Arm-PCR of CDR3 regions, TCR beta libraries were built. One entry per CDR3 protein, called by TCRdb with MiXCR from the multiplex PCR reads. The table shows approximately 400,000 distinct CDR3 sequences, with 15% to 19% occurring only once. This material consisted of peripheral blood mononuclear cells (PBMCs), taken at new diagnosis, from a patient treated with antithyroid drugs. These receptors came from a female donor with Graves disease.

This clonotype has more than one count but fewer than ten. This chain connects TRBV27 to TRBJ2-7; D is perhaps TRBD1 (6 bases). This CDR3 is 16 amino acids long. The germline V gene has CDR1 MNHEY and CDR2 SMNVEV (reference sequence). V was pared by 0 bases and J by 4 bases, with 16 bases between. The CDR3, as DNA: TGTGCCAGCAGTTTATCAATCGGGGACACAGGGTACGAGCAGTACTTC. It encodes CASSLSIGDTGYEQYF.

This clonotype came up many times. The chain couples TRBV20-1 to TRBJ2-3; D is unresolved. Germline assignment: CDR1 DFQATT and CDR2 SNEGSKA (reference sequence). The length of the CDR3 is 16 residues. The ends were cut back, 4 bases at V and 2 bases at J, with 19 bases in the middle. CDR3 residues: CSAKNIDNRYTDTQYF. In DNA, the CDR3 is TGCAGTGCTAAGAACATCGATAACCGATACACAGATACGCAGTATTTT.

This clonotype was seen at least ten times. The J gene is TRBJ2-3, the V gene TRBV28, with TRBD1 matching over 7 bases. The CDR3 has 15 residues. Germline-derived CDR1 and CDR2 are MDHEN and SYDVKM. V lost 6 bases, J lost 6 bases, and 12 bases stayed unmatched. The CDR3 spells CASSNQGVQMDTQYF. CDR3 sequence (DNA): TGTGCCAGCAGCAACCAGGGGGTACAGATGGATACGCAGTATTTT. The variable domain in full, completed from reference TRBV28 and TRBJ2-3, reads DVKVTQSSRYLVKRTGEKVFLECVQDMDHENMFWYRQDPGLGLRLIYFSYDVKMKEKGDIPEGYSVSREKKERFSLILESASTNQTSMYLCASSNQGVQMDTQYFGPGTRLTVL.

This clonotype was observed many times. The chain combines TRBV7-3 with TRBJ2-2, with D possibly matching TRBD2 (6 bases). The V end lost 2 bases, the J end lost 7 bases, and 14 bases lay between the germline ends. Germline V lookup: CDR1 SGHTA, CDR2 FQGTGA. The CDR3 has 15 residues. CDR3 in amino acids: CASSLASGRLGELFF. The DNA of the CDR3 is TGTGCCAGCAGCTTAGCCTCAGGGAGGCTCGGGGAGCTGTTTTTT.

This clonotype was seen a handful of times. This rearrangement joins TRBV4-1 to TRBJ2-2; D ambiguous. Germline V gives CDR1 MGHRA, CDR2 YSYEKL. This CDR3 has 15 amino acids. V gave up 0 bases and J gave up 2 bases, with 7 bases separating them. The CDR3 is CASSQDLGNTGELFF. CDR3 nucleotide sequence: TGCGCCAGCAGCCAAGATTTGGGCAACACCGGGGAGCTGTTTTTT.

This clonotype was seen many times. The V call is TRBV19, the J call TRBJ2-7, with a weak D call TRBD1 (6 bases). The CDR3 is 13 amino acids. V gave up 10 bases and J gave up 4 bases, with 17 bases separating them. The V gene's germline CDR1 is LNHDA and CDR2 SQIVND (reference sequence). CDR3 in amino acids: CATGAGRSYEQYF. The CDR3 nucleotides are TGTGCCACAGGGGCAGGGCGCTCATACGAGCAGTACTTC.

This clonotype was observed many times. This chain connects TRBV7-9 to TRBJ1-1; D remains unclear. The germline V gene encodes CDR1 SEHNR and CDR2 FQNEAQ (reference sequence). This CDR3 is built from 15 residues. V lost 0 bases to trimming and J lost 4 bases, with 12 bases between them. DNA for the CDR3: TGTGCCAGCAGCTTAGCCCCAGCAATCGGCACTGAAGCTTTCTTT. Its protein product is CASSLAPAIGTEAFF. Filled out from reference TRBV7-9 and TRBJ1-1, the complete variable domain reads DTGVSQNPRHKITKRGQNVTFRCDPISEHNRLYWYRQTLGQGPEFLTYFQNEAQLEKSRLLSDRFSAERPKGSFSTLEIQRTEQGDSAMYLCASSLAPAIGTEAFFGQGTRLTVV.

At least ten counts were recorded for this clonotype. This chain connects TRBV5-5 to TRBJ1-4; perhaps TRBD1 as D (6 bases). V was trimmed by 5 bases and J by 4 bases, leaving 18 bases between them. Germline V lookup: CDR1 SGHKS, CDR2 YYEKEE (reference sequence). CDR3 size: 16 residues. For the CDR3, the DNA is TGTGCCAGCAGTTTACCCCAGGGGCGCGGTAATGAAAAACTGTTTTTT. It yields the protein CASSLPQGRGNEKLFF.

At least ten counts were recorded for this clonotype. The chain is built from TRBV28 and TRBJ2-5, with 9 positions matching TRBD2. This CDR3 has 15 residues. The germline CDR1 and CDR2 sequences are MDHEN and SYDVKM. V gave up 5 bases and J gave up 0 bases; unmatched junction bases: 4. DNA of the CDR3: TGTGCCAGCAGTAGACTAGCGGTGTACCAAGAGACCCAGTACTTC. Its translation: CASSRLAVYQETQYF.

This clonotype came up many times. The chain uses TRBV7-3 and TRBJ1-6; the D gene is possibly TRBD1 (6 bases). The CDR3 sequence is 19 residues long. Germline V gene lookup returns CDR1 SGHTA and CDR2 FQGTGA. V lost 3 bases and J lost 9, with 27 bases in between. The CDR3 reads CASSLGGRSVDEKGSPLHF. As DNA, the CDR3 is TGTGCCAGCAGCTTGGGGGGGCGTTCAGTTGATGAGAAAGGTTCACCCCTCCACTTT.